This T cell receptor beta chain was observed in a study of response to subunit inactivated influenza vaccine. Each CDR3 protein gets one entry after TCRdb re-called the RT-PCR reads with MiXCR. The table records hundreds of thousands of distinct CDR3 sequences, around a sixth of them present only once. Trimming took 3 bases from V and 3 from J, leaving 15 bases between them. Germline CDR1 ENHRY, CDR2 SYGVKD. The CDR3 is made up of 16 amino acids. This clonotype showed up just a few times. The rearrangement links TRBV10-3 to TRBJ1-5; possibly TRBD1 for D (6 bases). The clonotype was recovered from a man in his fifties who received an inactivated influenza vaccine. The specimen comprised PBMCs from blood, sampled 12 days after vaccination. Here the CDR3 DNA reads TGTGCCATCAGTGACAGTACGACAGGTTTCAATCAGCCCCAGCATTTT. Translation: CAISDSTTGFNQPQHF.